This T cell receptor (beta chain) was identified during a study of T cell responses to AZD1222 COVID-19 vaccine. On this clone: A junction boundary mismatches the germline segment, possibly from a read error.

Per the germline V gene, CDR1 is DFQATT and CDR2 is SNEGSKA (reference sequence). There are 8 residues in the CDR3. TCRdb keeps only in-frame clones here, not all; method: immunoSEQ multiplex PCR. The repertoire holds around 88,000 clones, with roughly 88% as singletons. The receptor comes from an adult in good health. The J gene is TRBJ2-7, the V gene TRBV20-1, with D possibly TRBD2 on 5 matching bases. Sequencing was performed on peripheral blood, taken on day 0 of AZD1222 vaccination. In DNA, the CDR3 is TGCAGTGTGTCGGGGATGGGCTTC. Translating gives CSVSGMGF.